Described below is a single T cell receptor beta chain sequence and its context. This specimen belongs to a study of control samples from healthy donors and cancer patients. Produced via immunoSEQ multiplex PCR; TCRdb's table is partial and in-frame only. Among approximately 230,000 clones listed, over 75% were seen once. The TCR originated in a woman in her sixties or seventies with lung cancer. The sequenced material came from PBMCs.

The CDR3 is CASSLAGLVYEQYF. The CDR3 coding sequence is TGTGCCAGCAGCTTAGCGGGACTAGTCTACGAGCAGTACTTC. This chain joins TRBV11-2 and TRBJ2-7, with TRBD2 matching 8 bases. CDR3 length: 14 amino acids. The ends lost 1 base at V and 3 bases at J; junction bases unmatched: 2. The germline V gene encodes CDR1 SGHAT and CDR2 FQNNGV.